The next 18 T cell receptor beta chains were all read from a single sample in a study of T cells in Graves' hyperthyroidism and ophthalmopathy. Amplification of TCR beta CDR3 regions was performed using RNA transcripts as template. RT-PCR in the first round (using the HTBI primer set) targeted the TCR CDR3. TCRdb ran MiXCR on the multiplex PCR reads and lists one entry per CDR3 protein. The sample holds about 300,000 distinct CDR3 sequences, about an eighth seen once. The sequenced sample consisted of blood. These receptors came from a woman aged 25 to 39 with Graves' hyperthyroidism that later progressed to Graves' ophthalmopathy.

This clonotype turned up a few times. The chain combines TRBV13 with TRBJ2-7, with D perhaps matching TRBD1 (7 bases). Germline V gene lookup returns CDR1 PRHDT and CDR2 FYEKMQ (reference sequence). V dropped 5 bases and J dropped 4 bases, with 21 bases sitting between them. The CDR3 is 16 amino acids. CDR3 residues: CASSKGGRDSSYEQYF. The DNA for the CDR3 is TGTGCCAGCAGCAAAGGGGGCCGGGACTCTAGTTACGAGCAGTACTTC.

The chain joins TRBV20-1 to TRBJ2-3, with unresolved D. Germline lookup yields CDR1 DFQATT and CDR2 SNEGSKA (reference sequence). CDR3 length equals 13 residues. Trimming stripped 2 bases from V and 3 bases from J, with 9 bases between. CDR3: CSARNMGTDTQYF. The CDR3 nucleotides are TGCAGTGCTAGAAACATGGGTACAGATACGCAGTATTTT.

The rearrangement links TRBV20-1 to TRBJ2-5, with 8 bases aligning to TRBD2. With 5 bases clipped from V and 4 bases from J, the junction kept 9 bases outside the gene matches. The CDR3 sequence is 14 residues long. Germline V CDR1 and CDR2: DFQATT, SNEGSKA (reference sequence). CDR3 region: CSALSGGRSETQYF. DNA of the CDR3: TGCAGTGCTCTTTCTGGCGGGAGGTCAGAGACCCAGTACTTC.

This clonotype has at least ten counts. The genes are TRBV20-1 and TRBJ2-7, with 8 nucleotides matching TRBD1. Germline V lookup: CDR1 DFQATT, CDR2 SNEGSKA (reference sequence). J was trimmed by 3 bases and V by 6 bases; bases with no gene match: 10. This CDR3 has 14 amino acids. The CDR3 reads CSAPRQGIIYEQYF. CDR3 coding DNA: TGCAGTGCACCCCGACAGGGGATTATCTACGAGCAGTACTTC.

The rearrangement joins TRBV20-1 to TRBJ2-5; the D gene is possibly TRBD2 (6 bases). The CDR3 is made up of 15 amino acids. Germline values: CDR1 DFQATT, CDR2 SNEGSKA (reference sequence). Between the trimmed V and J ends, which lost 1 base and 2 bases, there was a span of 14 bases. CDR3 sequence: CSARARGVLQETQYF. Written as DNA, the CDR3 is TGCAGTGCTAGAGCCCGCGGGGTACTACAAGAGACCCAGTACTTC.

This clonotype was seen repeatedly, ten times or more. V and J are TRBV6-2 or TRBV6-3 and TRBJ2-7; 14 bases fit TRBD2. Germline assignment: CDR1 MNHEY and CDR2 SVGEGT. V lost 10 bases and J lost 6; bases outside the gene matches: 8. The length of the CDR3 is 14 residues. CDR3: CATSQGLAGAEQYF. Here the CDR3 DNA reads TGTGCCACCTCCCAGGGACTAGCGGGAGCCGAGCAGTACTTC.

The gene calls are TRBV9 and TRBJ1-2, with 7 bases aligning to TRBD1. CDR1 and CDR2 from the germline V gene are SGDLS and YYNGEE. This CDR3 comprises 15 residues. V lost 4 bases, J lost 2 bases, and 8 bases stayed unmatched. CDR3 amino acids: CASSPRDSSNYGYTF. The CDR3 DNA is TGTGCCAGCAGCCCCCGGGACAGCAGCAACTATGGCTACACCTTC. The entire variable domain, with the rest obtained from reference TRBV9 and TRBJ1-2, is as follows: DSGVTQTPKHLITATGQRVTLRCSPRSGDLSVYWYQQSLDQGLQFLIQYYNGEERAKGNILERFSAQQFPDLHSELNLSSLELGDSALYFCASSPRDSSNYGYTFGSGTRLTVV.

Regarding this clonotype: Given a much more abundant clone one base away, this may be a read error. The rearrangement links TRBV10-3 to TRBJ1-1, with a tentative D call TRBD1 (5 bases). This CDR3 has 16 residues. The germline V gene encodes CDR1 ENHRY and CDR2 SYGVKD. The V end lost 3 bases, the J end lost 5 bases, and 19 bases lay between the germline ends. CDR3 nucleotide sequence: TGTGCCATCAGTGACTGGGGGAACGGCTGGACGACTGAAGCTTTCTTT. Encoded protein: CAISDWGNGWTTEAFF.

This clonotype was recorded many times. CDR3 in DNA: TGTGCCAGCCAGTGGGGCGGGGGCACTGAAGCTTTCTTT. This gives the protein CASQWGGGTEAFF. This rearrangement joins TRBV27 to TRBJ1-1, with a tentative D call TRBD1 (5 bases). The CDR3 runs 13 residues. The germline V gene has CDR1 MNHEY and CDR2 SMNVEV (reference sequence). With 8 bases removed from V and 4 bases from J, the gap between germline ends came to 14 bases.

This clonotype was observed at least ten times. The CDR3 DNA reads as TGTGCCAGCTCACCACTGGGCCCTGAAGCTTTCTTT. Protein product: CASSPLGPEAFF. This chain uses TRBV18 with TRBJ1-1; the D is unclear. Trimming removed 1 base from V and 6 bases from J, with 6 bases in between. The CDR3 is made up of 12 amino acids. Germline assignment: CDR1 KGHSH and CDR2 LQKENI.

There are many counts of this clonotype. The chain couples TRBV27 to TRBJ2-7; 8 bases match TRBD1. This CDR3 spans 13 amino acids. The trim removed 6 bases at V and 4 bases at J, leaving 5 bases unmatched. Germline CDR1 reads MNHEY; CDR2 reads SMNVEV (reference sequence). CDR3 nucleotides: TGTGCCAGCAGCCAGACAGGGGATTACGAGCAGTACTTC. The encoded protein is CASSQTGDYEQYF.

This clonotype was seen at least ten times. The chain couples TRBV27 to TRBJ2-7, with D perhaps matching TRBD2 (5 bases). V was pared by 5 bases and J by 2 bases, with 22 bases between. The CDR3 is 17 amino acids. The germline V gene encodes CDR1 MNHEY and CDR2 SMNVEV (reference sequence). CDR3 DNA: TGTGCCAGCAGTGGAGCGGCCCCCCTCGAGATTGCCTACGAGCAGTACTTC. Translated, it gives CASSGAAPLEIAYEQYF.

This clonotype was counted between two and nine times. This chain uses TRBV6-1 with TRBJ2-1; D may be TRBD2 (6 bases). Germline assignment: CDR1 MNHNS and CDR2 SASEGT. Trimming stripped 3 bases from V and 2 bases from J, with 11 bases between. CDR3 length equals 15 residues. The CDR3 DNA follows: TGTGCCAGCAGTGACCGGAGGAGGGCCTACAATGAGCAGTTCTTC. It codes for CASSDRRRAYNEQFF.

This clonotype was seen ten or more times. This chain joins TRBV18 and TRBJ1-5, with D unclear. The CDR3 loop spans 14 amino acids. V was shortened by 2 bases and J by 4 bases, with 9 bases between the two germline ends. In germline, CDR1 is KGHSH, CDR2 LQKENI. CDR3 coding DNA: TGTGCCAGCTCACCATCCCGGAGTAATCAGCCCCAGCATTTT. Protein product: CASSPSRSNQPQHF.

This clonotype was counted at least ten times. The rearrangement uses TRBV19 and TRBJ2-1; 13 bases match TRBD2. The germline gives CDR1 LNHDA, CDR2 SQIVND (reference sequence). Trimming took 4 bases from V and 7 from J; bases not matched to a gene: 10. This CDR3 comprises 17 residues. CDR3 nucleotide sequence: TGTGCCAGTAGTACTTCGACTAGCGGGAGGCCAGGGAATGAGCAGTTCTTC. This gives the protein CASSTSTSGRPGNEQFF.

This clonotype has at least ten counts. The chain carries TRBV5-5 and TRBJ2-2; TRBD2 aligns across 10 bases. The V gene's germline CDR1 is SGHKS and CDR2 YYEKEE (reference sequence). V lost 5 bases and J lost 5; bases outside the gene matches: 9. The CDR3 is made up of 16 amino acids. Here the CDR3 reads CASSLRVTSGTGELFF. DNA of the CDR3: TGTGCCAGCAGTTTACGTGTGACTAGCGGGACCGGGGAGCTGTTTTTT. Full variable domain (remainder filled in from reference TRBV5-5 and TRBJ2-2): DAGVTQSPTHLIKTRGQQVTLRCSPISGHKSVSWYQQVLGQGPQFIFQYYEKEERGRGNFPDRFSARQFPNYSSELNVNALLLGDSALYLCASSLRVTSGTGELFFGEGSRLTVL.

To note about this clonotype: A much more abundant neighbour one base away suggests this may be a read error. The chain couples TRBV20-1 to TRBJ2-1; D not certain. CDR1 and CDR2 (germline): DFQATT, SNEGSKA (reference sequence). Trimming took off 3 bases at V and 1 base at J, with 13 bases between the two ends. The CDR3 is 15 amino acids. CDR3 in DNA: TGCAGTGCTAGTCCCGGATTCAGGTCCTACAATGAGCAGTTCTTC. Translation: CSASPGFRSYNEQFF.

This clonotype was detected ten times or more. The chain couples TRBV7-9 to TRBJ2-5, with no clear D. This CDR3 contains 13 residues. Deletions cut 4 bases from V and 3 bases from J, with 9 bases between. Germline V gives CDR1 SEHNR, CDR2 FQNEAQ (reference sequence). The CDR3 DNA follows: TGTGCCAGCAGCTCCCGAGGAGAAGAGACCCAGTACTTC. It is translated as CASSSRGEETQYF.